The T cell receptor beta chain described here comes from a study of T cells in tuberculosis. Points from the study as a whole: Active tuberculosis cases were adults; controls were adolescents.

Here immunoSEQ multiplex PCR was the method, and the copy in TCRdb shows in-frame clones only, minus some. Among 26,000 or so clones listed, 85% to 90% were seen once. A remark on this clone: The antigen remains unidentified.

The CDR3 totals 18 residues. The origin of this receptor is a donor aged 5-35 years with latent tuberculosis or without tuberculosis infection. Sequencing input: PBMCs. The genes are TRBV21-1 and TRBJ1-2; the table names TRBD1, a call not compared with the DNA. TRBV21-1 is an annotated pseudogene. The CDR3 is CASSKASLDRGDFYGYTF. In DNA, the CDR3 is TGTGCCAGCAGCAAAGCGTCGCTGGACAGGGGGGACTTCTATGGCTACACCTTC.